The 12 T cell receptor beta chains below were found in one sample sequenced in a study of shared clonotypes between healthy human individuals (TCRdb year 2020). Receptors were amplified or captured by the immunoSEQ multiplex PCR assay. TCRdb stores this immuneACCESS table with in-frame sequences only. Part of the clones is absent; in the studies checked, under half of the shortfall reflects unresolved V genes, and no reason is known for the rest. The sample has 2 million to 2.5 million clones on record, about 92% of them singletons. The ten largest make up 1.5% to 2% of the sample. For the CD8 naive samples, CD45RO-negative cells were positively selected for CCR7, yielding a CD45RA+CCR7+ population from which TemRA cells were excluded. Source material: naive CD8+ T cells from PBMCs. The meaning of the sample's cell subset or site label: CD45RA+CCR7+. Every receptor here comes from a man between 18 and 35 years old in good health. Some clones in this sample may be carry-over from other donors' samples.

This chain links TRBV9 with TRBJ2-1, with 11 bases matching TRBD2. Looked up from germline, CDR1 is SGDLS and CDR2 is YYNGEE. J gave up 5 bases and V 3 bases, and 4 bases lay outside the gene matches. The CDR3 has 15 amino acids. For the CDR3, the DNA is TGTGCCAGCAGCGATGGACTAGCGGGTAACAATGAGCAGTTCTTC. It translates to CASSDGLAGNNEQFF. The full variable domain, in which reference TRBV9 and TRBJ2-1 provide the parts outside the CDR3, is DSGVTQTPKHLITATGQRVTLRCSPRSGDLSVYWYQQSLDQGLQFLIQYYNGEERAKGNILERFSAQQFPDLHSELNLSSLELGDSALYFCASSDGLAGNNEQFFGPGTRLTVL.

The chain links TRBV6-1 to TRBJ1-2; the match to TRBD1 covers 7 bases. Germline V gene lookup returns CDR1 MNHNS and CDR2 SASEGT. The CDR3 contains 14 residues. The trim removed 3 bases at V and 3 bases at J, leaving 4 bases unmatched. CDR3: CASSDRTGYYGYTF. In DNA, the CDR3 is TGTGCCAGCAGTGATCGGACAGGATACTATGGCTACACCTTC.

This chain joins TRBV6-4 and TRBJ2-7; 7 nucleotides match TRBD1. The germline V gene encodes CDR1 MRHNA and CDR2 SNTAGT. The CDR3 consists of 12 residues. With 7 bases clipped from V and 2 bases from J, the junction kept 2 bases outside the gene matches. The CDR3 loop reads CASTGQTYEQYF. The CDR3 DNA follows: TGTGCCAGCACGGGACAGACCTACGAGCAGTACTTC.

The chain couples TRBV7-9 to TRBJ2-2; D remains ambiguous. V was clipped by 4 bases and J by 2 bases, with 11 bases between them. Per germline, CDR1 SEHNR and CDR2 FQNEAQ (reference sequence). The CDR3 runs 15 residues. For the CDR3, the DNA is TGTGCCAGCAGCTCCCCAGGCCTAAACACCGGGGAGCTGTTTTTT. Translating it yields CASSSPGLNTGELFF. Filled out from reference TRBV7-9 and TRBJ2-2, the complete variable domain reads DTGVSQNPRHKITKRGQNVTFRCDPISEHNRLYWYRQTLGQGPEFLTYFQNEAQLEKSRLLSDRFSAERPKGSFSTLEIQRTEQGDSAMYLCASSSPGLNTGELFFGEGSRLTVL.

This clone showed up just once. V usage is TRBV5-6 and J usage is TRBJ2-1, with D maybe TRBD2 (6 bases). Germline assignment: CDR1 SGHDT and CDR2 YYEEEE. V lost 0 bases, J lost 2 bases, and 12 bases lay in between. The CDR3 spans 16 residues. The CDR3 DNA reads TGTGCCAGCAGCTTGGGGTACGGGAGCCCCTACAATGAGCAGTTCTTC. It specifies CASSLGYGSPYNEQFF.

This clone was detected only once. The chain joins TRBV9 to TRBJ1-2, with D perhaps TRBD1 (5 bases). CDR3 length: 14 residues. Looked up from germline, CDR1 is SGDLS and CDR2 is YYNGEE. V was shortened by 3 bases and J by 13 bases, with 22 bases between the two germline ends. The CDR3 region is CASSGEATEWRPTF. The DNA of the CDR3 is TGTGCCAGCAGCGGAGAGGCGACAGAGTGGCGTCCCACCTTC. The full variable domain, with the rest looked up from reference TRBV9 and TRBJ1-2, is DSGVTQTPKHLITATGQRVTLRCSPRSGDLSVYWYQQSLDQGLQFLIQYYNGEERAKGNILERFSAQQFPDLHSELNLSSLELGDSALYFCASSGEATEWRPTFGSGTRLTVV.

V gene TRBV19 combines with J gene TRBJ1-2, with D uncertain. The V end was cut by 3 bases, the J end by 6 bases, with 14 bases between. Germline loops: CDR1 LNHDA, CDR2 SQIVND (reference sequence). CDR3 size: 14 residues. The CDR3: CASSIGWGSDGYTF. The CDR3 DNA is TGTGCCAGTAGTATTGGATGGGGAAGCGATGGCTACACCTTC.

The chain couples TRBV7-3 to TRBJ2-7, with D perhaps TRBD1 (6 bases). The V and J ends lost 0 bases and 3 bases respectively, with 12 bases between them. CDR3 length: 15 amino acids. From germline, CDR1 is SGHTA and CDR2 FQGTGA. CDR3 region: CASSLTGGRFYEQYF. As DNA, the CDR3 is TGTGCCAGCAGCTTAACTGGGGGCCGGTTCTACGAGCAGTACTTC.

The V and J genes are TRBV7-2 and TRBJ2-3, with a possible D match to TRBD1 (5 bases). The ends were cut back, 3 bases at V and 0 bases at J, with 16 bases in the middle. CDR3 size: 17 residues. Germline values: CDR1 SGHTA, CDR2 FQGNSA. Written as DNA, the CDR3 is TGTGCCAGCAGCTTTACAGGTTATTTAACTAGCACAGATACGCAGTATTTT. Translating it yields CASSFTGYLTSTDTQYF.

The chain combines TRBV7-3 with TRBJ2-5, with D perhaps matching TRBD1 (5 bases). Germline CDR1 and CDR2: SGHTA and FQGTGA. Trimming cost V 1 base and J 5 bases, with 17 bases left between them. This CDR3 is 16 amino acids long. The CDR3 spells CASSLIGVTSGETQYF. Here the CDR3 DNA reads TGTGCCAGCAGCTTAATAGGGGTAACATCAGGGGAGACCCAGTACTTC.

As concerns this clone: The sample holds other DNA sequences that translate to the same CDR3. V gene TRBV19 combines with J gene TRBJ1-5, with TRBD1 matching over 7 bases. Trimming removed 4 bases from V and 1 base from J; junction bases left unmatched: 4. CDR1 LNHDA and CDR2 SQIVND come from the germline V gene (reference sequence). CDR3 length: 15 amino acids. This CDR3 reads CASSTTGYSNQPQHF. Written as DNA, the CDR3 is TGTGCCAGTAGTACGACAGGGTACAGCAATCAGCCCCAGCATTTT.

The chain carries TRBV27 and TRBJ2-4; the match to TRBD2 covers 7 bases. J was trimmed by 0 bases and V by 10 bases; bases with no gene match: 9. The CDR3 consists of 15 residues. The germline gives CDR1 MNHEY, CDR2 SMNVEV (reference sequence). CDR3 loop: CATTQGGAAKNIQYF. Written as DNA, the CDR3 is TGTGCCACCACCCAGGGAGGGGCAGCCAAAAACATTCAGTACTTC.